The T cell receptor beta chain described here comes from a study of blood T cell repertoires in COVID-19. At the level of the study: The United States, Italy and Spain provided the acute and convalescent COVID-19 samples. PBMCs, B-cell-depleted T cells, or T cells were the source of the cDNA or gDNA that made up the material.

The CDR3 totals 14 residues. Germline V gene data show CDR1 as MNHEY and CDR2 as SMNVEV (reference sequence). V lost 3 bases and J 8 bases, leaving 14 bases between the germline ends. Per the original methods: Reference gene primer amplification gave estimated nucleated cell counts. Sequenced by immunoSEQ multiplex PCR; TCRdb stores in-frame clones only, minus some. The V and J calls and clone size are taken from that table; D and trimming were inferred from the DNA. The table records about 180,000 clones, around 88% of them present only once. This chain joins TRBV27 and TRBJ2-1; a weak D match, TRBD2 (5 bases). The specimen sequenced was PBMCs or T cells enriched from blood (not recorded which). The TCR originated in a woman in her 30s who had recovered from COVID-19. CDR3 residues: CASSFGGWKDEQFF. For the CDR3, the DNA is TGTGCCAGCAGTTTCGGAGGCTGGAAAGATGAGCAGTTCTTC.